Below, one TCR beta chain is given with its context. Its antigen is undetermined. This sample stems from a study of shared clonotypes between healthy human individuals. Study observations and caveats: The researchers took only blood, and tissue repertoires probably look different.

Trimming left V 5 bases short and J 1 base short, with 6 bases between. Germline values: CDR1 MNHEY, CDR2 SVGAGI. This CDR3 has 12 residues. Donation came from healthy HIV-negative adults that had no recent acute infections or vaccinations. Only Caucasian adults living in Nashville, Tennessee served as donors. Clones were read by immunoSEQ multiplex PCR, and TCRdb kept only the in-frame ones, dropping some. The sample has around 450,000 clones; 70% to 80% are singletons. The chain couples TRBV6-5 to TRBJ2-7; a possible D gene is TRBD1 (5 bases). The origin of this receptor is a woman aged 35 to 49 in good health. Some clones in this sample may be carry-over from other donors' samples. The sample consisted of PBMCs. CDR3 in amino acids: CASSPGSYEQYF. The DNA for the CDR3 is TGTGCCAGCAGTCCAGGGTCCTACGAGCAGTACTTC.